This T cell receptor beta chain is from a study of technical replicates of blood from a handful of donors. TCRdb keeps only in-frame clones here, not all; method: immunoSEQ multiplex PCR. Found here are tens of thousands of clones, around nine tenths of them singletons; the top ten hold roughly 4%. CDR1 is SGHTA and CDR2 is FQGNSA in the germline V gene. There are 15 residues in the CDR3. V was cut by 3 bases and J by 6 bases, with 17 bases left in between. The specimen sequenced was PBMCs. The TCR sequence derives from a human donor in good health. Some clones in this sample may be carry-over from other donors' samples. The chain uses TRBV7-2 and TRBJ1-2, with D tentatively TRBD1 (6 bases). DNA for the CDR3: TGTGCCAGCAGCTTCGAAGGATGGGGGGGCAATGGCTACACCTTC. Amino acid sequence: CASSFEGWGGNGYTF.